Shown below are 9 T cell receptor beta chains from a single sample sequenced in a study of cytomegalovirus exposure and HLA in healthy donors (dated by TCRdb to between 2016 and 2019). Libraries were made using the immunoSEQ multiplex PCR assay. The multiplex PCR relied on a mix of 60 forward primers for TCR Vbeta segments and 13 reverse primers for TCR Jbeta segments. TCRdb retrieved this table from immuneACCESS and kept in-frame rearrangements only. Not all clones are present; in checked studies, unresolved V genes account for under half, and no reason is known for the remainder. This sample gives 57,000 or so clones in total; about 70% of them show up just once. Together, the top ten hold roughly a fifth of the sample. Sequences were obtained from PBMCs. All receptors derive from a woman in her fifties or sixties in good health and CMV-seropositive.

V is TRBV19 and J is TRBJ1-6, with D tentatively TRBD1 (6 bases). Germline CDR1 reads LNHDA; CDR2 reads SQIVND (reference sequence). V lost 4 bases and J 5 bases, leaving 15 bases between the germline ends. The length of the CDR3 is 16 residues. CDR3 nucleotides: TGTGCCAGTAGTACCCGGGACACCCCCGATAATTCACCCCTCCACTTT. Its translation: CASSTRDTPDNSPLHF.

This clone was observed a few times. This chain connects TRBV28 to TRBJ1-6; 7 bases are a match to TRBD1. Trimming removed 6 bases from V and 7 bases from J; junction bases left unmatched: 6. The CDR3 runs 14 residues. Germline V gene lookup returns CDR1 MDHEN and CDR2 SYDVKM. As DNA, the CDR3 is TGTGCCAGCAGGGGGACAGTTAACAATTCACCCCTCCACTTT. It translates to CASRGTVNNSPLHF.

The genes are TRBV6-6 and TRBJ1-2; 9 bases line up with TRBD1. The germline V gene has CDR1 MNHNY and CDR2 SVGAGI (reference sequence). V lost 0 bases, J lost 7 bases, and 6 bases stayed unmatched. The CDR3 totals 15 residues. The CDR3 is CASSYSTGGIGGYTF. CDR3 nucleotides: TGTGCCAGCAGTTACTCTACAGGGGGCATAGGTGGCTACACCTTC.

CDR3 in DNA: TGTGCCTGGAGTGTAGGGGGCACTGAAGCTTTCTTT. Translating it yields CAWSVGGTEAFF. The J gene is TRBJ1-1, the V gene TRBV30; perhaps TRBD1 as D (6 bases). CDR3 length: 12 residues. The germline gives CDR1 GTSNPN, CDR2 SVGIG (reference sequence). The V and J ends lost 0 bases and 4 bases respectively, with 6 bases between them.

This rearrangement joins TRBV7-9 to TRBJ1-2; D remains unclear. Germline CDR1 is SEHNR and CDR2 is FQNEAQ (reference sequence). The CDR3 extends over 14 amino acids. V lost 0 bases and J 5 bases, leaving 10 bases between the germline ends. This CDR3 reads CASSLAPRQYGYTF. CDR3 DNA sequence: TGTGCCAGCAGCTTAGCGCCCAGGCAGTATGGCTACACCTTC.

This clone was counted only a few times. The rearrangement uses TRBV2 and TRBJ2-7, with D unresolved. CDR3 size: 11 residues. The germline gives CDR1 SNHLY, CDR2 FYNNEI. V lost 4 bases and J 3 bases, leaving 4 bases between the germline ends. CDR3 sequence: CASSVRYEQYF. Written as DNA, the CDR3 is TGTGCCAGCAGTGTCCGCTACGAGCAGTACTTC.

In its sample, this clone was seen a few times. The chain uses TRBV7-6 and TRBJ2-1; 7 positions agree with TRBD1. The CDR3 loop spans 13 amino acids. With V trimmed by 4 bases and J by 6 bases, 3 bases remained unmatched. Per the germline V gene, CDR1 is SGHVS and CDR2 is FNYEAQ. CDR3 protein: CASSSTGFNEQFF. CDR3 in DNA: TGTGCCAGCAGCTCGACAGGGTTCAATGAGCAGTTCTTC.

This clone was found once. The chain joins TRBV7-8 to TRBJ2-1; 8 bases are a match to TRBD2. V lost 1 base to trimming and J lost 3 bases; unmatched junction nucleotides: 5. The CDR3 is 16 amino acids. Germline-derived CDR1 and CDR2 are SGHVS and FQNEAQ. The CDR3 sequence: CASSLDSGGLYNEQFF. The CDR3 DNA reads TGTGCCAGCAGCTTAGACAGCGGGGGTCTCTACAATGAGCAGTTCTTC.

The chain uses TRBV11-2 and TRBJ1-1; no reliable D call. CDR1 and CDR2 from the germline V gene are SGHAT and FQNNGV. The CDR3 has 15 amino acids. V lost 1 base and J lost 3, with 12 bases in between. This CDR3 reads CASSLGTTTYTEAFF. The DNA of the CDR3 is TGTGCCAGCAGCTTAGGAACGACTACGTACACTGAAGCTTTCTTT.